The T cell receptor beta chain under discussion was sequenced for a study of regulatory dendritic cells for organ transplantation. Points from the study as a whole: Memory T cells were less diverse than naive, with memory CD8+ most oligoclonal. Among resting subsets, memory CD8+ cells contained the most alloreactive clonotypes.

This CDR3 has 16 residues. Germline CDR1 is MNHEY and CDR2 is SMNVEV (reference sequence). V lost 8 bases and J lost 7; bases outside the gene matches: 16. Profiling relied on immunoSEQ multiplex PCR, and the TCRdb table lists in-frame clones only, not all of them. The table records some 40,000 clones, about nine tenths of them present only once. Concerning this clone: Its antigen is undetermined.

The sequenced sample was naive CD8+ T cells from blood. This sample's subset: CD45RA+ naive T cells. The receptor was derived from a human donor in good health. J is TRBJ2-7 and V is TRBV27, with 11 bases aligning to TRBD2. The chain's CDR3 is CASSNLELAGEDEQYF. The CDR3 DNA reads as TGTGCCAGCTCGAACCTGGAACTAGCGGGAGAGGATGAGCAGTACTTC.